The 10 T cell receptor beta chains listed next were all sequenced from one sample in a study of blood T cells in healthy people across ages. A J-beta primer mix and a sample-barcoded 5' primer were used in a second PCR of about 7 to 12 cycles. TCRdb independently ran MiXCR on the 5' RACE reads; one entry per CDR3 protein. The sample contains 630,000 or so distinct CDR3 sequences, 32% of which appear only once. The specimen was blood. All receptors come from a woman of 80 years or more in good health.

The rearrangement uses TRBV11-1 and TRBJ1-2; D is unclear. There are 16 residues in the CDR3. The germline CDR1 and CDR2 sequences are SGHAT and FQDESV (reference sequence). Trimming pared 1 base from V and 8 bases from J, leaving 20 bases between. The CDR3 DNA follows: TGTGCCAGCAGCTTAGTCGCTGGTGAGGGCATATCCGGCTACACCTTC. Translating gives CASSLVAGEGISGYTF.

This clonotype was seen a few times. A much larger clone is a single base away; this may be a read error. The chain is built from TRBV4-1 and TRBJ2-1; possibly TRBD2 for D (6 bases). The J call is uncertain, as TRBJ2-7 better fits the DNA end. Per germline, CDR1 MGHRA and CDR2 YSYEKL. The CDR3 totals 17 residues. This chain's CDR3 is CASSPAEGSSSYNEQYF. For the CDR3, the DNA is TGCGCCAGCAGCCCCGCGGAGGGCAGCAGCTCCTACAATGAGCAGTACTTC.

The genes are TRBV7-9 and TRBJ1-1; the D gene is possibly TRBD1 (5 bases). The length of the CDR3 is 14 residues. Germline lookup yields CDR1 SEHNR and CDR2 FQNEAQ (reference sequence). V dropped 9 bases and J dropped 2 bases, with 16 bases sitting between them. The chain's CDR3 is CASDPDRPNTEAFF. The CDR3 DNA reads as TGTGCCAGTGACCCAGACAGACCCAACACTGAAGCTTTCTTT.

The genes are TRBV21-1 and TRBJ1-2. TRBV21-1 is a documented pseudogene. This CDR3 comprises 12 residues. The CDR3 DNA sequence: TGTGCCAGCGGCGGGACCGGACGGGAGTACACCTTC. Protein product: CASGGTGREYTF.

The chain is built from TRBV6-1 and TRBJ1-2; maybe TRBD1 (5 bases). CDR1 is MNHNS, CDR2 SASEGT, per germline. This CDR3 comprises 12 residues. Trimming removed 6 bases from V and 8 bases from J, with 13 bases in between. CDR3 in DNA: TGTGCCAGCAGCGATCAGGGATGGGGCTACACCTTC. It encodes CASSDQGWGYTF.

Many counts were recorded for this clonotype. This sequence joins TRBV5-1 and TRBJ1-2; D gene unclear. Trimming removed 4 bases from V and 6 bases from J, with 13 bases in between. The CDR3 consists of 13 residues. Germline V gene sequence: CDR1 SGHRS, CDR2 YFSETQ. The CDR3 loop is CASSPLRDNGYTF. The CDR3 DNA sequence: TGCGCCAGCAGCCCCTTAAGGGATAATGGCTACACCTTC.

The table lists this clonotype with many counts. CDR3 sequence reads: CATSTGTEYGYTF. CDR3 bases: TGTGCCACCAGTACCGGGACAGAGTATGGCTACACCTTC. The chain uses TRBV15 and TRBJ1-2; 7 bases are shared with TRBD1. From germline, CDR1 is LNHNV and CDR2 YYDKDF (reference sequence). This CDR3 has 13 residues. After removal of 6 bases from V and 5 bases from J, the junction contained 6 bases not matched to a gene.

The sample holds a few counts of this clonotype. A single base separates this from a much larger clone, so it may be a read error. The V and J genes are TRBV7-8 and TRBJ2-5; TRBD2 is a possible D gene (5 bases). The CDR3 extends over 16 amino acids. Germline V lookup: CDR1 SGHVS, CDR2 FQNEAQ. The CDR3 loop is CASSLGSLARQEAQYF. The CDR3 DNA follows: TGTGCCAGCAGCTTAGGGTCGCTAGCTCGCCAAGAGGCCCAGTACTTC. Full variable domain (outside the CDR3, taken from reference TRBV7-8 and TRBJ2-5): GAGVSQSPRYKVAKRGQDVALRCDPISGHVSLFWYQQALGQGPEFLTYFQNEAQLDKSGLPSDRFFAERPEGSVSTLKIQRTQQEDSAVYLCASSLGSLARQEAQYFGPGTRLLVL.

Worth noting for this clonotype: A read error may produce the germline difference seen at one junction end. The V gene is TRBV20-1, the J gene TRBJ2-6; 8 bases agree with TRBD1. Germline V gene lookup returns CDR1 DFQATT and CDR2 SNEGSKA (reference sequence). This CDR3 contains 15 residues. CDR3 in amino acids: CSAQDRATGANVRTF. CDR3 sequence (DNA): TGCAGTGCCCAGGACAGGGCGACTGGGGCCAACGTCCGGACTTTC.

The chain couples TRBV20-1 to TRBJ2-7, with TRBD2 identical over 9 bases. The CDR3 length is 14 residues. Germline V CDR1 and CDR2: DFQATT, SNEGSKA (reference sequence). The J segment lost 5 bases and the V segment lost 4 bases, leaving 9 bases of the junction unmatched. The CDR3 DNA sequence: TGCAGTGCTAACGGTTTAGCGGGAGCCCACGAGCAGTACTTC. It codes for CSANGLAGAHEQYF.